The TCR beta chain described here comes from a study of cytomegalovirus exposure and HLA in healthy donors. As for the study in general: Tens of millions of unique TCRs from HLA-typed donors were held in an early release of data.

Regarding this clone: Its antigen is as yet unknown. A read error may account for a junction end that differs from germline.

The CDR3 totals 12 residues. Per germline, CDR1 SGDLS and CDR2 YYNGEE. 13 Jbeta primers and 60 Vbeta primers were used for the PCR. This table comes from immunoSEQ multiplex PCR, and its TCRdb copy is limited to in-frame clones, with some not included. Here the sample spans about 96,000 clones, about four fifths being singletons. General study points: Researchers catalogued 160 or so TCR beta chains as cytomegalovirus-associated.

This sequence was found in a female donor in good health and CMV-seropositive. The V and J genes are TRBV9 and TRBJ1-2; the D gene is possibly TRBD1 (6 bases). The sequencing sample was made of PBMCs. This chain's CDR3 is CASSVTDGGPNF. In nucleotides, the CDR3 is TGTGCCAGCAGTGTTACGGACGGGGGGCCCAACTTC.